This T cell receptor beta chain was profiled in a study of cytomegalovirus exposure and HLA in healthy donors. Overall study findings and caveats: 150 to 200 TCR beta chains were listed as cytomegalovirus-associated. Compared with the roughly 700-donor mean, an Asian-associated ancestry cluster reportedly had fewer N-insertions, according to a later analysis.

Comments on this clone: Its target is unknown. Additional DNA sequences in this sample encode the identical CDR3.

PCR amplification relied on 60 Vbeta primers (plus 13 Jbeta primers). Using immunoSEQ multiplex PCR, the repertoire was profiled, and TCRdb retains in-frame clones only, with some absent. Altogether roughly 190,000 clones are present, roughly 83% being singletons, with the ten largest covering less than 2.5%. The source material was PBMCs. The clonotype was recovered from a woman in her forties or fifties in good health and CMV-seronegative.

CDR3 sequence: CASREQGNTEAFF. The CDR3 region has the DNA TGTGCCAGCAGGGAACAGGGGAACACTGAAGCTTTCTTT. The V gene is TRBV2, the J gene TRBJ1-1; tentative D call: TRBD1 (6 bases). The CDR3 extends over 13 amino acids. The V gene lost 6 bases and the J gene lost 1 base, with 9 bases spanning the gap. Germline V CDR1 and CDR2: SNHLY, FYNNEI.